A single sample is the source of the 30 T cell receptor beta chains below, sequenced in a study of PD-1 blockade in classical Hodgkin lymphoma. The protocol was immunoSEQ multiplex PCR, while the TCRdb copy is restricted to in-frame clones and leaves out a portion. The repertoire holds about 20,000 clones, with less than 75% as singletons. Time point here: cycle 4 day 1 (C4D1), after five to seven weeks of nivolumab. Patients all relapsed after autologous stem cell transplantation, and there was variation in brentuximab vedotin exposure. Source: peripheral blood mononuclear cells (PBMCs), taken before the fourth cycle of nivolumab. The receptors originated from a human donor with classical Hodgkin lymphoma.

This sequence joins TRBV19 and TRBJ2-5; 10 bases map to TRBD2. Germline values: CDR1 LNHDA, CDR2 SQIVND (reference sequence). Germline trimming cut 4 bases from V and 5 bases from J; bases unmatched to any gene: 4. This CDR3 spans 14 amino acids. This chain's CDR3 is CASSTGLATETQYF. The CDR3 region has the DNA TGTGCCAGTAGTACGGGACTAGCGACGGAGACCCAGTACTTC.

The CDR3 loop reads CGLSREGSYNEQFF. Written as DNA, the CDR3 is TGTGGACTTTCGCGGGAGGGCTCCTACAATGAGCAGTTCTTC. The chain uses TRBV6-1 and TRBJ2-1; 9 nucleotides agree with TRBD2. Germline V gene lookup returns CDR1 MNHNS and CDR2 SASEGT. The CDR3 totals 14 residues.

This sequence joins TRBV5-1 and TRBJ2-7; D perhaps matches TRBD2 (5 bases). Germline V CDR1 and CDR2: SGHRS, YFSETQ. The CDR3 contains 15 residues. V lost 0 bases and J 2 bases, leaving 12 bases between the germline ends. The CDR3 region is CASSLGGEIAYEQYF. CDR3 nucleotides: TGCGCCAGCAGCTTGGGGGGAGAGATAGCCTACGAGCAGTACTTC.

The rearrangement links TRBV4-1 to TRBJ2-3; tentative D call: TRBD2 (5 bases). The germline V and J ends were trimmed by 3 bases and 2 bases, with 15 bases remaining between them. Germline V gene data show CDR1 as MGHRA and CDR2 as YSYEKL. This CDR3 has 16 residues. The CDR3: CASSQVDLIYTDTQYF. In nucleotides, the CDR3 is TGCGCCAGCAGCCAGGTGGACTTGATCTACACAGATACGCAGTATTTT.

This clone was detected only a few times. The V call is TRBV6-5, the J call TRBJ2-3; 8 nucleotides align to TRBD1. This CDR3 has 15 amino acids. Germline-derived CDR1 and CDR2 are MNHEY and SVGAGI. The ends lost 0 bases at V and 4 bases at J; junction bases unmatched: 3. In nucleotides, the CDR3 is TGTGCCAGCAGTTACTCACAGGGGGAGGCAGATACGCAGTATTTT. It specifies CASSYSQGEADTQYF.

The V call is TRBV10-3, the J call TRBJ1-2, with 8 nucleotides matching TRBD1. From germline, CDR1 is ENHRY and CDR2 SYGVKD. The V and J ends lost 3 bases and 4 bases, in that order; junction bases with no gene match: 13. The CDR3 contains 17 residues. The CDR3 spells CAISDSKIRDRSYGYTF. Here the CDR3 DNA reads TGTGCCATCAGTGATAGCAAAATACGGGACAGGAGCTATGGCTACACCTTC.

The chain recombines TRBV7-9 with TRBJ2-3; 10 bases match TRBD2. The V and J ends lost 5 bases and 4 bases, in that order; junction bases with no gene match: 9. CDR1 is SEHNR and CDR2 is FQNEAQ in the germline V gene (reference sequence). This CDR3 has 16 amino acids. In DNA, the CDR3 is TGTGCCAGCAGCCCACCTCTAGCGGGAGTTCCAGATACGCAGTATTTT. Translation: CASSPPLAGVPDTQYF.

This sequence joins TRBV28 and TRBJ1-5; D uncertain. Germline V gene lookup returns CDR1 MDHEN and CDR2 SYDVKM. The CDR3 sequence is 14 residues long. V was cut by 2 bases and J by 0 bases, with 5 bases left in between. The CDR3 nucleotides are TGTGCCAGCAGTTTACTGAATAGCAATCAGCCCCAGCATTTT. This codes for CASSLLNSNQPQHF.

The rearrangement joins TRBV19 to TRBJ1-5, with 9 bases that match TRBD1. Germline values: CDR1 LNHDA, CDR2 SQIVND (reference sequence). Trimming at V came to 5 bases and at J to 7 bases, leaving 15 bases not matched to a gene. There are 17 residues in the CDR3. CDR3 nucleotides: TGTGCCAGTAGTCCTCGCTCCGGGACAGGGCTACGACAGCCCCAGCATTTT. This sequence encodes CASSPRSGTGLRQPQHF.

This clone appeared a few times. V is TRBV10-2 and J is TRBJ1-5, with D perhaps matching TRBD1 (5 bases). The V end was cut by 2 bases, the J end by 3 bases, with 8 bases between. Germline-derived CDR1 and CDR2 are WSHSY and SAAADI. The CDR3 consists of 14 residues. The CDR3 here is CASSEDSLNQPQHF. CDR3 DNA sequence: TGCGCCAGCAGTGAGGACAGCCTCAATCAGCCCCAGCATTTT.

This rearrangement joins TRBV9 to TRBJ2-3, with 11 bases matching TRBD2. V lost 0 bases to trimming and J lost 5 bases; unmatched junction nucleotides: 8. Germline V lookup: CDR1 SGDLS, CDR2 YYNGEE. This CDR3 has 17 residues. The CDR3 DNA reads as TGTGCCAGCAGCGTAGAGGGTAGCGGGAGGGTGGGAGATACGCAGTATTTT. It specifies CASSVEGSGRVGDTQYF.

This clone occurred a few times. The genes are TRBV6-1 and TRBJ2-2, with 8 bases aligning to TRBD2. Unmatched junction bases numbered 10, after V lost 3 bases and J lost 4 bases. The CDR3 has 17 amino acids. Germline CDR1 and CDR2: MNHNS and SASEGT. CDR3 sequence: CASSDGLAGGRTGELFF. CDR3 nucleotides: TGTGCCAGCAGTGACGGACTAGCCGGAGGACGCACCGGGGAGCTGTTTTTT.

The CDR3 DNA reads TGTGCCAGCAGCCAGACAGGGATGGGCGAGCAGTACTTC. Protein sequence: CASSQTGMGEQYF. The chain recombines TRBV14 with TRBJ2-7; 7 bases align to TRBD1. CDR1 SGHDN and CDR2 FVKESK come from the germline V gene. CDR3 length: 13 amino acids. The V segment lost 3 bases and the J segment 6 bases; nucleotides outside the gene matches: 5.

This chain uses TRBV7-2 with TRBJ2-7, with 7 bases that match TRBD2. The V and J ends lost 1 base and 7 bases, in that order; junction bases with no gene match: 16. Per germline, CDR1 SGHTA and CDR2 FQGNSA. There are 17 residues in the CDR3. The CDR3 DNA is TGTGCCAGCAGCTTAGAGCGGGCTAGCGGCCGGGCCAGGGAGCAGTACTTC. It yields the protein CASSLERASGRAREQYF.

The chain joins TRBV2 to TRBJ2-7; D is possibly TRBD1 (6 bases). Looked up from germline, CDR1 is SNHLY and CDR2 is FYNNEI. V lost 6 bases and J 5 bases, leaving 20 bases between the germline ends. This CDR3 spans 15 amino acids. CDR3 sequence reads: CASRNQPGSGDEQYF. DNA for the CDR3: TGTGCCAGCAGAAACCAACCGGGGTCAGGGGACGAGCAGTACTTC.

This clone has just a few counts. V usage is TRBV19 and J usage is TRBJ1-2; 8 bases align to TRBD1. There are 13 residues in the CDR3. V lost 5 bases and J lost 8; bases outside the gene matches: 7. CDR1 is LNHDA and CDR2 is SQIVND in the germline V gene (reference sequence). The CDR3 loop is CASSSRTGRGYTF. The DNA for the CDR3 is TGTGCCAGTAGTTCCCGGACAGGGCGAGGCTACACCTTC.

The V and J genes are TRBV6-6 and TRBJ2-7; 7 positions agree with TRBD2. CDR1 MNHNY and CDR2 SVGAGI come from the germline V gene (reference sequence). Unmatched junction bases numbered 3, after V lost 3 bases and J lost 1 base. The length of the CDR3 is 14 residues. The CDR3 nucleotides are TGTGCCAGCAGTTATTCCGGGGGGTCCTACGAGCAGTACTTC. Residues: CASSYSGGSYEQYF.

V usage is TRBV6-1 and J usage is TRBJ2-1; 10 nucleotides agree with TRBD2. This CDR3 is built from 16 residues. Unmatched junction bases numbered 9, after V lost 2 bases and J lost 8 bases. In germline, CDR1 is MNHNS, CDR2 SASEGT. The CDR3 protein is CASSESLAGVSDEQFF. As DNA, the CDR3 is TGTGCCAGCAGTGAATCGCTAGCGGGAGTAAGCGATGAGCAGTTCTTC.

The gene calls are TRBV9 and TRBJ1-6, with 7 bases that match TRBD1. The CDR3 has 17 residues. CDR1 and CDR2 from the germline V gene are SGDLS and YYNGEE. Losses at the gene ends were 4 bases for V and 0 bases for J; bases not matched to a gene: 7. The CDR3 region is CASSSRDSSSYNSPLHF. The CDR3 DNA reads TGTGCCAGCAGCTCCCGGGACAGCAGCTCCTATAATTCACCCCTCCACTTT.

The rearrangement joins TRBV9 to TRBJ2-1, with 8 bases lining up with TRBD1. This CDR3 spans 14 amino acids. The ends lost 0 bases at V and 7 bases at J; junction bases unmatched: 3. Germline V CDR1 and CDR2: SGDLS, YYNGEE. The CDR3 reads CASSVADRENEQFF. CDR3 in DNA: TGTGCCAGCAGCGTAGCGGACAGGGAAAATGAGCAGTTCTTC. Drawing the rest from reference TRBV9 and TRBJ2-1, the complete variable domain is DSGVTQTPKHLITATGQRVTLRCSPRSGDLSVYWYQQSLDQGLQFLIQYYNGEERAKGNILERFSAQQFPDLHSELNLSSLELGDSALYFCASSVADRENEQFFGPGTRLTVL.

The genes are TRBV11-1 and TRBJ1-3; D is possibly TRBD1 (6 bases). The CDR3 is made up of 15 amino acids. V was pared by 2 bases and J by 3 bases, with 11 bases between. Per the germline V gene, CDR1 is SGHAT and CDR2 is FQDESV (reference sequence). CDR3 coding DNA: TGTGCCAGCAGCTTAACCACAGGGTATGGAAACACCATATATTTT. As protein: CASSLTTGYGNTIYF.

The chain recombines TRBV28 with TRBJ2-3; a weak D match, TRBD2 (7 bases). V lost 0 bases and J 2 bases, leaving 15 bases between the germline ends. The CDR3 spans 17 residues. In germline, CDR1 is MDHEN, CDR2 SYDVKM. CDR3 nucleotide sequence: TGTGCCAGCAGTTTATGGGGGGGGGCTAGCGCCACAGATACGCAGTATTTT. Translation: CASSLWGGASATDTQYF.

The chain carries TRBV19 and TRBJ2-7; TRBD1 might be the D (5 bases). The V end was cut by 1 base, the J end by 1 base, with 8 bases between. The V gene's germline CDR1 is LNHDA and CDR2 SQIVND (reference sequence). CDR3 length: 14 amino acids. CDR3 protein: CASSIGPGSYEQYF. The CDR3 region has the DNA TGTGCCAGTAGTATAGGGCCAGGGTCCTACGAGCAGTACTTC.

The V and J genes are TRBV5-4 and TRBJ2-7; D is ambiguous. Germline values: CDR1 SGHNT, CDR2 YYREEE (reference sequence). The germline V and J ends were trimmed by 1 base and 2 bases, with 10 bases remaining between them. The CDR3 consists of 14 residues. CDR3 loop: CASSLLDGPYEQYF. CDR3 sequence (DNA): TGTGCCAGCAGCTTGCTGGACGGCCCCTACGAGCAGTACTTC.

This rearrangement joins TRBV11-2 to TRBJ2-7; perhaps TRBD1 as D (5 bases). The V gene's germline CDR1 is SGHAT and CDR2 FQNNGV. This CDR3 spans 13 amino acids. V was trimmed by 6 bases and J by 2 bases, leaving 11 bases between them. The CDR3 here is CASSQGSTYEQYF. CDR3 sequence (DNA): TGTGCCAGCAGTCAGGGTTCGACCTACGAGCAGTACTTC. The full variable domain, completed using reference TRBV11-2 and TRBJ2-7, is EAGVAQSPRYKIIEKRQSVAFWCNPISGHATLYWYQQILGQGPKLLIQFQNNGVVDDSQLPKDRFSAERLKGVDSTLKIQPAKLEDSAVYLCASSQGSTYEQYFGPGTRLTVT.

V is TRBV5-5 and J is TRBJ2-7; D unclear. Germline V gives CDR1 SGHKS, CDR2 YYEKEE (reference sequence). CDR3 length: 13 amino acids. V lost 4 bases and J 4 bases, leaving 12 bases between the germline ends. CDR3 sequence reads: CASSQDFEYEQYF. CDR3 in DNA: TGTGCCAGCAGCCAAGATTTTGAGTACGAGCAGTACTTC.

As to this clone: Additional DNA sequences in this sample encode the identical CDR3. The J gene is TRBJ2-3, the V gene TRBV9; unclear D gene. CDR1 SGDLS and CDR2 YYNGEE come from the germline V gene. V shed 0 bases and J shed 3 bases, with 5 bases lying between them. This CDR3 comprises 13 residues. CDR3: CASSVVGTDTQYF. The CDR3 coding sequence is TGTGCCAGCAGCGTAGTGGGGACAGATACGCAGTATTTT.

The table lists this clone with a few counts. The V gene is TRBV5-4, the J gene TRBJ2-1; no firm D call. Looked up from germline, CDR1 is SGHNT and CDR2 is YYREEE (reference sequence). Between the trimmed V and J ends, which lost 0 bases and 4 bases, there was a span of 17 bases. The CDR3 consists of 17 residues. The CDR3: CASSLAGGSGYYNEQFF. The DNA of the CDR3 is TGTGCCAGCAGCTTGGCAGGCGGATCCGGCTATTACAATGAGCAGTTCTTC.

CDR3 nucleotide sequence: TGTGCCAGTCCGTGCCAGGGCGAGCAGTACTTC. This codes for CASPCQGEQYF. The chain carries TRBV6-7 and TRBJ2-7, with D perhaps matching TRBD1 (5 bases). TRBV6-7 is annotated as an ORF whose role is uncertain. The CDR3 is 11 residues long. Trimming shortened V by 9 bases and J by 6 bases, and 12 bases separated the two germline ends.

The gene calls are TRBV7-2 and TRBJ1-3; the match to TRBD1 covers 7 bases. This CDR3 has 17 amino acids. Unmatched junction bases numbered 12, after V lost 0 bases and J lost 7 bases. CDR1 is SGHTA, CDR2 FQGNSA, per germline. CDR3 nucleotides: TGTGCCAGCAGCTTAGCTGGGGGGAGGGGGCTAGGGAACACCATATATTTT. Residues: CASSLAGGRGLGNTIYF.